A single TCR beta chain is shown here with its context. Its antigen is still unknown. Base qualities are not at hand, and no much larger clone is one base apart. Germline trimming: 5 bases from V, 10 bases from J; junction bases outside gene matches: 9. CDR1 and CDR2, per the germline V gene, are SGHTA and FQGNSA. The CDR3 holds 13 amino acids from the cysteine to the phenylalanine. Kept here is only the CDR3 DNA, which spans 39 bases and is read in frame from base 1. At one collaborating source in Seattle, patients were enrolled during active infection and were followed longitudinally through the course of disease. The collaborating institutions used their own protocols to collect whole blood in K2EDTA tubes. For TCRbeta analysis, collaborator samples were shipped as frozen whole blood, as isolated PBMCs, or as DNA extracted from either sample type. This sample was taken from a study of blood T cell repertoires in COVID-19 (dated by TCRdb to the early 2020s). The study in broad terms: The collaborator samples originated in the United States, Italy and Spain and spanned the acute and convalescent phases of COVID-19. The prospective study material was composed of cDNA or gDNA derived from T cells, B-cell-depleted T cells, or PBMCs. The dataset comprised deeply sampled blood TCRbeta repertoires from subjects exposed to, actively infected with, or recovered from COVID-19. The repertoires were released in a freely available public database meant as a resource for research on the immune response to SARS-CoV-2. The samples were drawn from the first 160 participants of the ongoing ImmuneRACE study and from 1,254 subjects provided by 6 global collaborators. Nearly every sample came with metadata listing a de-identified subject ID, COVID-19 status, age in years and sex. Where HLA class I and class II types were available, the types were taken from metadata supplied by the sample provider, not from assay-based typing. The research as a whole found: The quantity of clinical and demographic metadata differed by source and by participant and was supplied without curation.

TCRbeta CDR3 regions were amplified from genomic DNA using the immunoSEQ Assay, a bias-controlled multiplex PCR. The original pipeline was this. Within the assay, amplification of reference gene primers was used to estimate how many nucleated cells each sample contained. To quantify the absolute abundance of each unique TCRbeta CDR3 rearrangement, sequence reads were collapsed and filtered. For each sample, productive Simpson clonality was calculated by taking the square root of Simpson's diversity index across productive rearrangements. The table comes from immuneACCESS by way of TCRdb, which keeps in-frame sequences with V and J called. Part of the clones is missing from these tables; in studies checked, under half for an unresolved V gene and the rest for unknown reasons. V and J calls and clone size come straight from that table; D and trimming were deduced from the DNA. The sample includes 150,000 to 200,000 clones, with roughly nine tenths observed a single time. The ten largest clonotypes hold approximately 9.9% of the sample.

Material: peripheral blood. The rearranged segments are TRBV7-2 and TRBJ1-2, with 8 junctional bases fitting TRBD1. The origin of this receptor is a woman aged 55-69 years with COVID-19, enrolled during active disease. This receptor has the CDR3 CASSNRDRTPYTF. The DNA sequence is given as TGTGCCAGCAGCAACCGGGACAGGACTCCCTACACCTTC.